This paragraph reports one T cell receptor (beta chain). Antigen specificity is unknown. This specimen comes from a study of post-analysis software for immune sequencing data. Overall study: Clinical courses comprised relapsing-remitting, secondary progressive and progressive-relapsing multiple sclerosis.

This CDR3 region has 14 residues. The V gene's germline CDR1 is LGHNA and CDR2 YNFKEQ. The ends lost 3 bases at V and 5 bases at J; junction bases unmatched: 2. Every TCR beta cDNA library bore unique molecular identifiers. TCRdb re-analysed the PCR reads in MiXCR, keeping a single row per CDR3 protein. Seen here are around 770,000 distinct CDR3 sequences, around 46% observed once, and the top ten hold 4.9%. General study points: Controls had lower frequencies than patients of a few TRBV segments, which included TRBV5-6, TRBV5-1 and TRBV20-1. Significantly lower normalized Chao1 diversity was seen in multiple sclerosis patients than in controls.

Sequenced: blood. The source of this sequence is a girl between 5 and 17 years old with multiple sclerosis. V is TRBV4-2 and J is TRBJ1-1, with 11 bases fitting TRBD1. CDR3 bases: TGTGCCAGCAGCCACGGGGACAGGGGGACTGAAGCTTTCTTT. This sequence encodes CASSHGDRGTEAFF.